The 29 T cell receptor beta chains in this list originate from one sample, sequenced in a study of monozygotic twins with inflammatory bowel disease. After re-calling the 5' RACE reads, TCRdb lists one entry per CDR3 protein, DNA absent. This listing includes approximately 340,000 distinct CDR3 sequences. The sequenced sample consisted of blood. These TCRs come from a human donor with ulcerative colitis or Crohn's disease, or a healthy co-twin of an affected twin (not recorded which).

V is TRBV6-1 and J is TRBJ2-5; the D call from TCRdb, TRBD1, cannot be confirmed without DNA. The V gene's germline CDR1 is MNHNS and CDR2 SASEGT. The CDR3 length is 12 residues. CDR3 protein: CASSEGRETQYF.

V gene TRBV7-9 combines with J gene TRBJ2-3; TCRdb picks TRBD1, but there is no DNA to check that call. Looked up from germline, CDR1 is SEHNR and CDR2 is FQNEAQ (reference sequence). This CDR3 comprises 15 residues. The CDR3 reads CASSTGQGLTDTQYF.

This rearrangement joins TRBV29-1 to TRBJ1-1; as DNA is missing, the TRBD1 call by TCRdb cannot be tested. This CDR3 has 14 amino acids. Per germline, CDR1 SQVTM and CDR2 ANQGSEA. CDR3 in amino acids: CSVELNRGPFEAFF.

This chain uses TRBV11-1 with TRBJ2-3; TCRdb returns TRBD1, unconfirmable since there is no DNA. CDR3 length: 20 residues. Germline-derived CDR1 and CDR2 are SGHAT and FQDESV (reference sequence). CDR3 residues: CASSSGFEGQGETRVDTQYF.

The chain employs TRBV12-3 or TRBV12-4 and TRBJ2-1; the TCRdb D gene call, TRBD2, has no DNA to confirm it. The CDR3 extends over 16 amino acids. CDR3 in amino acids: CASSPTLAVERNEQFF.

The chain combines TRBV29-1 with TRBJ1-1. CDR3 size: 15 residues. Germline CDR1 SQVTM, CDR2 ANQGSEA. CDR3 in amino acids: CSSQEGGGSGTEAFF.

The V gene is TRBV19, the J gene TRBJ2-1; TCRdb's D call of TRBD2 is untestable without DNA. Germline values: CDR1 LNHDA, CDR2 SQIVND (reference sequence). This CDR3 region has 17 residues. This chain's CDR3 is CASSNSMGTSGSDEQFF.

V is TRBV7-6 and J is TRBJ2-1. CDR1 and CDR2 from the germline V gene are SGHVS and FNYEAQ. The CDR3 contains 14 residues. The CDR3 here is CASSLVAAYNEQFF.

The chain couples TRBV9 to TRBJ2-1; TCRdb's D gene call, TRBD1, goes unchecked for lack of DNA. The CDR3 extends over 16 amino acids. The germline V gene has CDR1 SGDLS and CDR2 YYNGEE. This CDR3 reads CARGVTGGWGNNEQFF.

CDR3 residues: CASSLEDGSRGRGTQYF. The chain uses TRBV5-1 and TRBJ2-3; checking the TCRdb D call of TRBD1 is not possible without DNA. The germline CDR1 and CDR2 sequences are SGHRS and YFSETQ. The CDR3 runs to 17 residues.

The chain couples TRBV9 to TRBJ2-7; TCRdb's assignment of TRBD2 cannot be checked, as there is no DNA. The V gene's germline CDR1 is SGDLS and CDR2 YYNGEE. The CDR3 is 19 residues long. CDR3 residues: CASSARDGANPGKAYEQYF.

V gene TRBV5-1 combines with J gene TRBJ2-1. The germline V gene has CDR1 SGHRS and CDR2 YFSETQ. The CDR3 totals 12 residues. The CDR3 sequence is CASSLSHQEQFF. Full variable domain (rest looked up from reference TRBV5-1 and TRBJ2-1): KAGVTQTPRYLIKTRGQQVTLSCSPISGHRSVSWYQQTPGQGLQFLFEYFSETQRNKGNFPGRFSGRQFSNSRSEMNVSTLELGDSALYLCASSLSHQEQFFGPGTRLTVL.

This chain links TRBV28 with TRBJ2-7. The length of the CDR3 is 13 residues. Germline values: CDR1 MDHEN, CDR2 SYDVKM. The CDR3 protein is CASSSFQTYEQYF.

The rearrangement joins TRBV7-2 to TRBJ2-1. The CDR3 is made up of 13 amino acids. Germline loops: CDR1 SGHTA, CDR2 FQGNSA. The CDR3 loop reads CASSLWGSSEQFF.

This chain connects TRBV28 to TRBJ2-7; TCRdb lists TRBD1, though no DNA is available to test this call. The CDR3 consists of 14 residues. Looked up from germline, CDR1 is MDHEN and CDR2 is SYDVKM. The CDR3 region is CASLGQGATYEQYF.

This rearrangement joins TRBV12-3 or TRBV12-4 to TRBJ1-2. The CDR3 consists of 14 residues. This chain's CDR3 is CASSFGNTDYGYTF.

The chain combines TRBV6-1 with TRBJ2-1; with no DNA, the TCRdb D assignment of TRBD2 cannot be verified. CDR1 and CDR2 from the germline V gene are MNHNS and SASEGT. There are 13 residues in the CDR3. The CDR3 sequence: CASRPSGRNEQFF.

V is TRBV18 and J is TRBJ1-5. CDR3 length: 13 amino acids. CDR1 and CDR2 (germline): KGHSH, LQKENI. CDR3 protein: CASSPDQDQPQHF.

The chain links TRBV7-2 to TRBJ1-6; with no DNA, the TCRdb D assignment of TRBD1 cannot be verified. The CDR3 has 14 amino acids. Germline V gene data show CDR1 as SGHTA and CDR2 as FQGNSA. This chain's CDR3 is CASSLGTGGSPLHF.

The rearrangement links TRBV6-2 or TRBV6-3 to TRBJ2-3; absent DNA, TCRdb's TRBD2 call cannot be checked. CDR1 MNHEY and CDR2 SVGEGT come from the germline V gene. The CDR3 has 14 residues. The CDR3 loop is CASSRLAPTDTQYF.

The chain carries TRBV5-1 and TRBJ2-1; the D call of TRBD1 rests on TCRdb alone, since no DNA is present to check it. The CDR3 has 14 residues. Germline values: CDR1 SGHRS, CDR2 YFSETQ. Here the CDR3 reads CASSLEAGWGEQFF. Combining the CDR3 with reference TRBV5-1 and TRBJ2-1 gives the whole variable domain KAGVTQTPRYLIKTRGQQVTLSCSPISGHRSVSWYQQTPGQGLQFLFEYFSETQRNKGNFPGRFSGRQFSNSRSEMNVSTLELGDSALYLCASSLEAGWGEQFFGPGTRLTVL.

The V gene is TRBV7-7, the J gene TRBJ1-1. CDR1 is SSHAT, CDR2 FNYEAQ, per germline (reference sequence). CDR3 length: 13 residues. The CDR3 reads CASSSDVNTEAFF.

The V gene is TRBV7-9, the J gene TRBJ1-1; absent DNA, TCRdb's TRBD1 call cannot be checked. CDR1 and CDR2 (germline): SEHNR, FQNEAQ (reference sequence). The CDR3 is made up of 14 amino acids. The CDR3 reads CASSPIPGGTEAFF.

This sequence joins TRBV7-2 and TRBJ2-3; TCRdb indicates TRBD1, and absent DNA this call remains unverified. Germline loops: CDR1 SGHTA, CDR2 FQGNSA. CDR3 size: 17 residues. CDR3 in amino acids: CASSPPNAKFGTDTQYF.

This chain joins TRBV19 and TRBJ1-6. CDR1 LNHDA and CDR2 SQIVND come from the germline V gene (reference sequence). This CDR3 comprises 14 residues. The CDR3 region is CASTLDNYNSPLHF.

The chain carries TRBV6-6 and TRBJ2-5; TCRdb calls TRBD1, which cannot be checked without DNA. In germline, CDR1 is MNHNY, CDR2 SVGAGI (reference sequence). The CDR3 runs 13 residues. This CDR3 reads CASSYQGRETQYF.

This sequence joins TRBV7-6 and TRBJ2-3. CDR1 SGHVS and CDR2 FNYEAQ come from the germline V gene. CDR3 length: 12 amino acids. The chain's CDR3 is CASSLGKNTQYF.

V gene TRBV15 combines with J gene TRBJ2-1; lacking DNA, the TRBD1 call made by TCRdb goes unchecked. Germline CDR1 LNHNV, CDR2 YYDKDF (reference sequence). This CDR3 contains 13 residues. This CDR3 is CATSRKIPGGQFF.

The rearrangement joins TRBV4-3 to TRBJ2-3; without DNA, the TCRdb call of TRBD2 cannot be checked. CDR1 is LGHNA and CDR2 is YSLEER in the germline V gene. The CDR3 spans 16 residues. CDR3 protein: CASSQGSGSPTDTQYF.